Below are 20 T cell receptor beta chains sequenced from a single sample in a study of a mutant IDH1 vaccine in newly diagnosed glioma. Their cognate antigens are unknown. Time point specified: week 5, during vaccination. A 20-mer mutant IDH1 peptide at 300 ug was injected subcutaneously with topical imiquimod. Produced via immunoSEQ multiplex PCR; TCRdb's table is partial and in-frame only. The sample has about 36,000 clones, 75% to 85% seen once. The specimen was PBMCs, collected from a glioma patient whose treatment included an IDH1 peptide vaccine. All receptors derive from a man aged 50-59 years with glioma.

This clone appeared once. In DNA form, the CDR3 reads TGCGCCAGCAGCCAAGCAGGGCAGGGGGAAGAGACCCAGTACTTC. Protein: CASSQAGQGEETQYF. The V gene is TRBV4-1, the J gene TRBJ2-5; 7 nucleotides agree with TRBD1. Germline CDR1 is MGHRA and CDR2 is YSYEKL. CDR3 size: 15 residues. J lost 3 bases, V lost 1 base, and 5 bases had no gene match.

The V gene is TRBV7-6, the J gene TRBJ2-7; D is perhaps TRBD1 or TRBD2 (6 bases each). Germline CDR1 is SGHVS and CDR2 is FNYEAQ. The CDR3 has 15 amino acids. Deletions cut 0 bases from V and 5 bases from J, with 14 bases between. The DNA for the CDR3 is TGTGCCAGCAGCTTAGCTGCCAGGGGCGGGGACGAGCAGTACTTC. Translated: CASSLAARGGDEQYF.

This rearrangement joins TRBV7-9 to TRBJ2-1; D may correspond to TRBD1 or TRBD2 (6 bases each). Per the germline V gene, CDR1 is SEHNR and CDR2 is FQNEAQ (reference sequence). The CDR3 length is 15 residues. Trimming removed 5 bases at V and 3 bases at J, with 14 bases between. The chain's CDR3 is CASSQRRGVYNEQFF. CDR3 DNA sequence: TGTGCCAGCAGCCAGCGGAGGGGGGTCTACAATGAGCAGTTCTTC.

A single count supports this clone. The V and J genes are TRBV6-5 and TRBJ1-6; D is unclear. CDR3 length: 14 residues. CDR1 is MNHEY, CDR2 SVGAGI, per germline. Trimming pared 2 bases from V and 11 bases from J, leaving 13 bases between. CDR3 amino acids: CASSYGGPVTPLHF. The CDR3 bases are TGTGCCAGCAGTTACGGTGGGCCCGTCACACCCCTCCACTTT.

Only a few counts were recorded for this clone. The V gene is TRBV7-2, the J gene TRBJ2-7, with a possible D match to TRBD2 (7 bases). The germline gives CDR1 SGHTA, CDR2 FQGNSA. Deletions cut 3 bases from V and 4 bases from J, with 13 bases between. This CDR3 spans 14 amino acids. The CDR3 sequence is CASSFVGGQYEQYF. The DNA of the CDR3 is TGTGCCAGCAGCTTTGTGGGGGGGCAGTACGAGCAGTACTTC.

The chain uses TRBV10-2 and TRBJ2-7; D call uncertain. V was pared by 3 bases and J by 3 bases, with 3 bases between. Germline V lookup: CDR1 WSHSY, CDR2 SAAADI. The CDR3 runs 11 residues. In DNA, the CDR3 is TGCGCCAGCAGTGATCTCTACGAGCAGTACTTC. Translation: CASSDLYEQYF.

The rearrangement links TRBV6-1 to TRBJ2-7; D gene ambiguous. The V gene lost 6 bases and the J gene lost 0 bases, with 6 bases spanning the gap. This CDR3 is built from 12 residues. Germline values: CDR1 MNHNS, CDR2 SASEGT. CDR3 nucleotide sequence: TGTGCCAGCAGCTTAAACTCCTACGAGCAGTACTTC. Its protein is CASSLNSYEQYF.

CDR3 in DNA: TGTGCCAGCAGTCGACTAGCGGGAGTCAATGAGCAGTTCTTC. Protein sequence: CASSRLAGVNEQFF. This chain uses TRBV6-5 with TRBJ2-1; TRBD2 matches 12 bases. J lost 6 bases, V lost 5 bases, and 2 bases had no gene match. Germline V gives CDR1 MNHEY, CDR2 SVGAGI. The CDR3 is 14 residues long.

The chain is built from TRBV5-1 and TRBJ2-7; D not certain. CDR3 length: 14 residues. Trimming took 1 base from V and 0 from J, leaving 8 bases between them. The germline CDR1 and CDR2 sequences are SGHRS and YFSETQ. CDR3 loop: CASSLSRNSYEQYF. DNA for the CDR3: TGCGCCAGCAGCTTGTCCCGAAACTCCTACGAGCAGTACTTC.

This chain connects TRBV7-2 to TRBJ1-1; D remains unclear. Germline CDR1 reads SGHTA; CDR2 reads FQGNSA. Trimming removed 1 base at V and 0 bases at J, with 12 bases between. The CDR3 sequence is 16 residues long. In DNA form, the CDR3 reads TGTGCCAGCAGCTTAGAGGGAGCCCGAGTGAACACTGAAGCTTTCTTT. The encoded protein is CASSLEGARVNTEAFF. The variable domain in full, completed from reference TRBV7-2 and TRBJ1-1, reads GAGVSQSPSNKVTEKGKDVELRCDPISGHTALYWYRQSLGQGLEFLIYFQGNSAPDKSGLPSDRFSAERTGGSVSTLTIQRTQQEDSAVYLCASSLEGARVNTEAFFGQGTRLTVV.

The rearrangement joins TRBV10-3 to TRBJ2-5; D is possibly TRBD1 or TRBD2 (6 bases each). Trimming removed 10 bases at V and 4 bases at J, with 19 bases between. CDR3 size: 14 residues. Germline assignment: CDR1 ENHRY and CDR2 SYGVKD. CDR3 sequence: CASSPGASGETQYF. The CDR3 coding sequence is TGTGCCAGCTCACCGGGGGCGAGTGGAGAGACCCAGTACTTC.

The chain employs TRBV4-1 and TRBJ2-3, with a weak D call TRBD1 (5 bases). CDR3 length equals 14 residues. Trimming left V 2 bases short and J 3 bases short, with 9 bases between. CDR1 and CDR2 from the germline V gene are MGHRA and YSYEKL. The CDR3 sequence: CASSQFTGTDTQYF. The CDR3 DNA sequence: TGCGCCAGCAGCCAATTTACAGGTACAGATACGCAGTATTTT.

As concerns this clone: Sequence at one end of the junction differs from germline and may be a read error. The chain has TRBV7-2 and TRBJ2-3, with 10 bases that match TRBD2. The CDR3 has 15 amino acids. The germline V gene has CDR1 SGHTA and CDR2 FQGNSA. The CDR3 sequence is CASSLAGERRDTQYF. The CDR3 bases are TGTGCCAGCAGCCTAGCGGGGGAGCGCAGAGATACGCAGTATTTT.

The chain has TRBV6-6 and TRBJ2-2; D is unclear. V was trimmed by 0 bases and J by 5 bases, leaving 1 base between them. CDR3 size: 12 residues. Looked up from germline, CDR1 is MNHNY and CDR2 is SVGAGI (reference sequence). CDR3 in amino acids: CASSYSTGELFF. CDR3 bases: TGTGCCAGCAGTTACTCGACCGGGGAGCTGTTTTTT.

V usage is TRBV5-6 and J usage is TRBJ2-5; no clear D. Germline values: CDR1 SGHDT, CDR2 YYEEEE. V lost 1 base to trimming and J lost 2 bases, with 6 bases between them. CDR3 length: 13 amino acids. This CDR3 reads CASSLLRQETQYF. In DNA, the CDR3 is TGTGCCAGCAGCTTGCTCAGGCAAGAGACCCAGTACTTC.

The rearrangement joins TRBV7-2 to TRBJ1-5; D gene ambiguous. V was cut by 4 bases and J by 7 bases, with 11 bases left in between. The length of the CDR3 is 13 residues. In germline, CDR1 is SGHTA, CDR2 FQGNSA. The CDR3 region has the DNA TGTGCCAGCAGCTCTGGGATTTTCCAGCCCCAGCATTTT. Translating gives CASSSGIFQPQHF.

V and J are TRBV5-1 and TRBJ1-4; D is ambiguous. The CDR3 is made up of 13 amino acids. From germline, CDR1 is SGHRS and CDR2 YFSETQ. V lost 0 bases and J 6 bases, leaving 6 bases between the germline ends. In DNA form, the CDR3 reads TGCGCCAGCAGCTTGGATCAGGATGAAAAACTGTTTTTT. It encodes CASSLDQDEKLFF.

The chain uses TRBV4-1 and TRBJ1-2, with 7 bases matching TRBD1. V lost 2 bases to trimming and J lost 6 bases; unmatched junction nucleotides: 9. Germline V gene data show CDR1 as MGHRA and CDR2 as YSYEKL. This CDR3 spans 15 amino acids. CDR3 bases: TGCGCCAGCAGCCAACCTGGGACAGAAATCCATGGCTACACCTTC. It encodes CASSQPGTEIHGYTF.

V and J are TRBV19 and TRBJ1-5; the match to TRBD1 covers 8 bases. The V gene end was trimmed by 4 bases and the J gene end by 6 bases; junction bases not matched to a gene: 5. The CDR3 has 14 amino acids. Germline CDR1 is LNHDA and CDR2 is SQIVND (reference sequence). The CDR3 region is CASSTGGEAQPQHF. CDR3 sequence (DNA): TGTGCCAGTAGTACAGGGGGCGAGGCTCAGCCCCAGCATTTT.

This chain joins TRBV6-5 and TRBJ2-3; TRBD1 matches at 10 bases. Germline assignment: CDR1 MNHEY and CDR2 SVGAGI. The CDR3 loop spans 15 amino acids. Germline trimming cut 5 bases from V and 4 bases from J; bases unmatched to any gene: 6. Here the CDR3 reads CASSPGQGGPDTQYF. The CDR3 DNA sequence: TGTGCCAGCAGTCCCGGACAGGGGGGCCCAGATACGCAGTATTTT.